What follows are 14 T cell receptor beta chains derived from one specimen sequenced in a study of response to subunit inactivated influenza vaccine. One entry per CDR3 protein results from TCRdb running MiXCR on the RT-PCR reads. Here the sample spans about 780,000 distinct CDR3 sequences, about 18% being singletons. Sequenced material: PBMCs from blood, taken more than 4 days after vaccination. Every receptor here comes from a man aged 45-60 years who received an inactivated influenza vaccine.

J is TRBJ2-7 and V is TRBV5-6; TRBD1 matches 7 bases. With V trimmed by 0 bases and J by 2 bases, 5 bases remained unmatched. The CDR3 is made up of 15 amino acids. Germline CDR1 is SGHDT and CDR2 is YYEEEE. This chain's CDR3 is CASSLDNRGPYEQYF. The CDR3, as DNA: TGTGCCAGCAGCTTGGACAACAGGGGCCCCTACGAGCAGTACTTC.

The chain joins TRBV5-1 to TRBJ2-5, with TRBD2 as a possible D gene (6 bases). CDR1 is SGHRS, CDR2 YFSETQ, per germline. The CDR3 extends over 14 amino acids. Trimming removed 2 bases from V and 4 bases from J, with 12 bases in between. CDR3 in DNA: TGCGCCAGCAGCTTCTATGGGGGGAGAGAGACCCAGTACTTC. Amino acids: CASSFYGGRETQYF.

V gene TRBV25-1 combines with J gene TRBJ2-1; 9 bases map to TRBD2. Germline V lookup: CDR1 MGHDK, CDR2 SYGVNS. V was pared by 9 bases and J by 1 base, with 13 bases of the junction left unmatched. The CDR3 has 17 residues. This CDR3 is CASRRDSGRKSYNEQFF. In DNA, the CDR3 is TGTGCCAGTCGGAGGGATAGCGGGAGAAAGTCCTACAATGAGCAGTTCTTC.

This clonotype was detected ten times or more. V is TRBV9 and J is TRBJ2-1; D perhaps matches TRBD2 (6 bases). This CDR3 region has 13 residues. Per germline, CDR1 SGDLS and CDR2 YYNGEE. V lost 4 bases to trimming and J lost 5 bases, with 10 bases between them. This CDR3 is CASSSGPDNEQFF. The DNA for the CDR3 is TGTGCCAGCAGCAGCGGGCCCGACAATGAGCAGTTCTTC. Supplemented by reference TRBV9 and TRBJ2-1, the full variable domain reads DSGVTQTPKHLITATGQRVTLRCSPRSGDLSVYWYQQSLDQGLQFLIQYYNGEERAKGNILERFSAQQFPDLHSELNLSSLELGDSALYFCASSSGPDNEQFFGPGTRLTVL.

This clonotype was seen only a few times. The chain employs TRBV24-1 and TRBJ2-3; perhaps TRBD2 as D (6 bases). V shed 2 bases and J shed 2 bases, with 10 bases lying between them. Germline V gene sequence: CDR1 KGHDR, CDR2 SFDVKD. The CDR3 contains 15 residues. CDR3: CATSDSRGFTDTQYF. As DNA, the CDR3 is TGTGCCACCAGTGATTCACGGGGGTTCACAGATACGCAGTATTTT.

CDR3 in amino acids: CASSLTGQYGYTF. CDR3 nucleotides: TGTGCCAGCAGCTTAACAGGCCAGTATGGCTACACCTTC. The chain employs TRBV7-3 and TRBJ1-2; no clear D. The CDR3 is 13 amino acids. CDR1 and CDR2 from the germline V gene are SGHTA and FQGTGA. V was shortened by 0 bases and J by 5 bases, with 7 bases between the two germline ends.

The V call is TRBV7-8, the J call TRBJ1-1; D might be TRBD1 (6 bases). There are 12 residues in the CDR3. The germline V gene encodes CDR1 SGHVS and CDR2 FQNEAQ. V was trimmed by 3 bases and J by 8 bases, leaving 10 bases between them. Here the CDR3 DNA reads TGTGCCAGCAGCTTTGACAGGCTCGAAGCTTTCTTT. It encodes CASSFDRLEAFF.

This clonotype was counted between two and nine times. V and J are TRBV28 and TRBJ2-2; D may be TRBD1 (6 bases). The CDR3 has 14 residues. V shed 4 bases and J shed 4 bases, with 10 bases lying between them. Germline loops: CDR1 MDHEN, CDR2 SYDVKM. The CDR3 DNA sequence: TGTGCCAGCAGTTCCAACAGGGCCACCGGGGAGCTGTTTTTT. It codes for CASSSNRATGELFF.

This clonotype came up a few times. This chain joins TRBV10-3 and TRBJ2-1; possibly TRBD2 for D (5 bases). The CDR3 consists of 14 residues. CDR1 and CDR2 from the germline V gene are ENHRY and SYGVKD. V lost 4 bases and J 5 bases, leaving 12 bases between the germline ends. CDR3 residues: CAISVHEGDNEQFF. The CDR3 DNA follows: TGTGCCATCAGTGTCCATGAGGGTGACAATGAGCAGTTCTTC.

This clonotype was counted a single time. The chain uses TRBV15 and TRBJ1-4, with no clear D. The V end was cut by 1 base, the J end by 0 bases, with 3 bases between. CDR3 size: 14 residues. In germline, CDR1 is LNHNV, CDR2 YYDKDF (reference sequence). Written as DNA, the CDR3 is TGTGCCACCAGCAGAGCTGCAACTAATGAAAAACTGTTTTTT. Translating gives CATSRAATNEKLFF.

In regard to this clonotype: The junction departs from the called germline gene at one end, perhaps through a read error. The chain employs TRBV7-9 and TRBJ2-7; TRBD2 is a possible D gene (6 bases). Germline V gene data show CDR1 as SEHNR and CDR2 as FQNEAQ (reference sequence). The CDR3 extends over 15 amino acids. The CDR3 protein is CASSLDRDFAYEQYF. The CDR3 nucleotides read TGTGCCAGCAGTTTAGACCGGGACTTCGCCTACGAGCAGTACTTC.

This clonotype was found many times. V gene TRBV5-8 combines with J gene TRBJ2-3, with TRBD2 identical over 9 bases. CDR1 is SGHTS, CDR2 YDEGEE, per germline. The CDR3 has 18 amino acids. V was clipped by 4 bases and J by 1 base; unmatched bases: 13. The CDR3 nucleotides are TGTGCCAGCAGCCTTCAAATAAGACTAGCGGTGCGCACAGATACGCAGTATTTT. Translated: CASSLQIRLAVRTDTQYF.

This clonotype occurred many times. The chain has TRBV7-2 and TRBJ1-1, with D possibly being TRBD1 (5 bases). This CDR3 is 15 amino acids long. CDR1 and CDR2 from the germline V gene are SGHTA and FQGNSA. Trimming left V 2 bases short and J 8 bases short, with 18 bases between. Written as DNA, the CDR3 is TGTGCCAGCAGCTTAAGGTTTGGGGACGCCTTGGAAGCTTTCTTT. Residues: CASSLRFGDALEAFF. The complete variable domain, with remaining parts taken from reference TRBV7-2 and TRBJ1-1, reads GAGVSQSPSNKVTEKGKDVELRCDPISGHTALYWYRQSLGQGLEFLIYFQGNSAPDKSGLPSDRFSAERTGGSVSTLTIQRTQQEDSAVYLCASSLRFGDALEAFFGQGTRLTVV.

This clonotype was observed at least ten times. J is TRBJ2-1 and V is TRBV12-3 or TRBV12-4; maybe TRBD2 (5 bases). The V end lost 6 bases, the J end lost 5 bases, and 8 bases lay between the germline ends. This CDR3 region has 12 residues. CDR3 coding DNA: TGTGCCAGCAGCTCCGGGGACAATGAGCAGTTCTTC. Translating gives CASSSGDNEQFF.